This T cell receptor beta chain was observed in a study of blood T cell repertoires in COVID-19. The protocol was immunoSEQ multiplex PCR, while the TCRdb copy is restricted to in-frame clones and leaves out a portion. The table records some 96,000 clones, around 81% of them present only once. This CDR3 has 16 residues. Germline V gene lookup returns CDR1 SGHTA and CDR2 FQGNSA. V lost 1 base and J lost 2, with 15 bases in between. This receptor was obtained from a man in his fifties or sixties with active or convalescent COVID-19. Material: peripheral blood. The V gene is TRBV7-2, the J gene TRBJ2-7; D is perhaps TRBD2 (5 bases). CDR3 sequence (DNA): TGTGCCAGCAGCTTAGAAGGAGGCCATGGGGCCTACGAGCAGTACTTC. Translated: CASSLEGGHGAYEQYF.